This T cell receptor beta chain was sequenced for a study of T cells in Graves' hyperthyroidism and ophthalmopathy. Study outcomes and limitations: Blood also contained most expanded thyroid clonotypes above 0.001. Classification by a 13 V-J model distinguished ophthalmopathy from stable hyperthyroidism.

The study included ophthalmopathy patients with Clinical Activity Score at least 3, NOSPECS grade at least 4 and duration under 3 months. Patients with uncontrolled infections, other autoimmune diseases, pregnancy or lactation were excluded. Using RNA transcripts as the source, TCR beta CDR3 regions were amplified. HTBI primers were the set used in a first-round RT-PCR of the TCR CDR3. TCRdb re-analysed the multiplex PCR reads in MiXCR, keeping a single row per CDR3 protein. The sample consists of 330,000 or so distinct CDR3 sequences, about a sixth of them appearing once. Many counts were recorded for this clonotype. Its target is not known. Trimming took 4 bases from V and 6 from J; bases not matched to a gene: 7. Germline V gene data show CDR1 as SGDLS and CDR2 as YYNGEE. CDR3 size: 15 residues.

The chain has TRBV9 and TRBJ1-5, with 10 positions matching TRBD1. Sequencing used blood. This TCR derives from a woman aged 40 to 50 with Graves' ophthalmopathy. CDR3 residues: CASSIDRGLSQPQHF. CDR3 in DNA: TGTGCCAGCAGCATCGACAGGGGGCTAAGTCAGCCCCAGCATTTT.